Sequencing of this T cell receptor beta chain was carried out in a study of blood T cell repertoires in COVID-19. Turning to the study itself: T cells, B-cell-depleted T cells, or PBMCs supplied cDNA or gDNA.

Profiled with immunoSEQ multiplex PCR; TCRdb holds only in-frame clones, not every one. The table shows 120,000 or so clones, with approximately 87% occurring only once. V was shortened by 7 bases and J by 4 bases, with 17 bases between the two germline ends. Germline CDR1 and CDR2: SEHNR and FQNEAQ (reference sequence). The CDR3 is 14 residues long. The TCR originated in a man aged 55 to 70 with acute or convalescent COVID-19. The genes are TRBV7-9 and TRBJ2-7, with a tentative D call TRBD2 (6 bases). The sequenced sample consisted of peripheral blood. The CDR3 loop reads CASTPPGEMYEQYF. DNA for the CDR3: TGTGCCAGCACCCCCCCGGGGGAGATGTACGAGCAGTACTTC. Complete variable domain (other parts from reference TRBV7-9 and TRBJ2-7): DTGVSQNPRHKITKRGQNVTFRCDPISEHNRLYWYRQTLGQGPEFLTYFQNEAQLEKSRLLSDRFSAERPKGSFSTLEIQRTEQGDSAMYLCASTPPGEMYEQYFGPGTRLTVT.